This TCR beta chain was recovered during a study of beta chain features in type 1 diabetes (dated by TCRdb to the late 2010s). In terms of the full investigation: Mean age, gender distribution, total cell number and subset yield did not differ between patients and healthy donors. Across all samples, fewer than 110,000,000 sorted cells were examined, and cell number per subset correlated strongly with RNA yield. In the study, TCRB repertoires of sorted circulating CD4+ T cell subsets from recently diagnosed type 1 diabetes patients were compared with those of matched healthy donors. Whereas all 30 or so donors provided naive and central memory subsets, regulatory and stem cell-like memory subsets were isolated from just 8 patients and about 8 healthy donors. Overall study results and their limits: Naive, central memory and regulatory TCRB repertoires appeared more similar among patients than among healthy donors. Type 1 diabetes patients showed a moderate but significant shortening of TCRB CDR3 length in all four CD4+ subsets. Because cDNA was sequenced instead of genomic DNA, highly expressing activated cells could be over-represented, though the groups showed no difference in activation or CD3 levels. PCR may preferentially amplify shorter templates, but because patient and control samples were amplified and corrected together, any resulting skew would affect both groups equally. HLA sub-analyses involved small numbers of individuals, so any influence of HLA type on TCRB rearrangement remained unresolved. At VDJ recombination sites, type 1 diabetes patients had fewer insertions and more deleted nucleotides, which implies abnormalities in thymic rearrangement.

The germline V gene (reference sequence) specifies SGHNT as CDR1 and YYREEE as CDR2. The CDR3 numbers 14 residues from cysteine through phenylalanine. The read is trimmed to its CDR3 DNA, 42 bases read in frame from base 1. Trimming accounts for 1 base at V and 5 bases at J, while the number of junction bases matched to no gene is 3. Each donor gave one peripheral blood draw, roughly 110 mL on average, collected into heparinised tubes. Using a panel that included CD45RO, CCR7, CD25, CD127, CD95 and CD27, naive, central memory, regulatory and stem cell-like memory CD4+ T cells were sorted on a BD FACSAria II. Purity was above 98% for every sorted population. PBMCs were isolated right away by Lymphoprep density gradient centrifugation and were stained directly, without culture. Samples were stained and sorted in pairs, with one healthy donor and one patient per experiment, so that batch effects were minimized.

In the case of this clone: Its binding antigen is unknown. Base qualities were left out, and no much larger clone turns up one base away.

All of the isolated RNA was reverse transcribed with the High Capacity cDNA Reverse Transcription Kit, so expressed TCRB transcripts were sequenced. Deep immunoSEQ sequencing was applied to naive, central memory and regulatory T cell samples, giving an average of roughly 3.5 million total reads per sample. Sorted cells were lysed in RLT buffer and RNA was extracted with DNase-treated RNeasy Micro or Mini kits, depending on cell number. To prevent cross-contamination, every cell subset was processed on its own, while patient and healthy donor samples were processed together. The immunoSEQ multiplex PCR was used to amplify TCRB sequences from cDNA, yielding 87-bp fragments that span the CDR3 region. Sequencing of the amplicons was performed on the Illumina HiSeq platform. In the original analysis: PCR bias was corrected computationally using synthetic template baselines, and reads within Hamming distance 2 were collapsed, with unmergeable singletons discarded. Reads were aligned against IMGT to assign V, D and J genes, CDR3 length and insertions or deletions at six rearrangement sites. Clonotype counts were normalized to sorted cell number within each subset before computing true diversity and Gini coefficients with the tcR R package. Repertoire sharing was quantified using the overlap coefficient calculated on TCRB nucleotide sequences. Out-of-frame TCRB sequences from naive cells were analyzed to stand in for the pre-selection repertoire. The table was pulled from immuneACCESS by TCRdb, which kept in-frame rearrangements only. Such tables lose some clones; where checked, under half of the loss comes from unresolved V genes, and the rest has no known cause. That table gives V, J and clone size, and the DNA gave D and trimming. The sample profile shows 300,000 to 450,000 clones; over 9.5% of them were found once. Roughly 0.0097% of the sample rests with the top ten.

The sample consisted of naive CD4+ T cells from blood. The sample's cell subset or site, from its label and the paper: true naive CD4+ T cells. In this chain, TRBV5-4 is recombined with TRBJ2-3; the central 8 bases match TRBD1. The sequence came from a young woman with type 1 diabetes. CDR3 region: CASSLQGAGDTQYF. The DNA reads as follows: TGTGCCAGCAGCTTGCAGGGGGCGGGAGATACGCAGTATTTT. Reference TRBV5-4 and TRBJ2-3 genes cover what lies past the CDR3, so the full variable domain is ETGVTQSPTHLIKTRGQQVTLRCSSQSGHNTVSWYQQALGQGPQFIFQYYREEENGRGNFPPRFSGLQFPNYSSELNVNALELDDSALYLCASSLQGAGDTQYFGPGTRLTVL.